The present TCR beta chain was sequenced within a study of identical twins. TCRdb re-called the 5' RACE reads through MiXCR, storing one row per CDR3 protein. The table records 200,000 to 250,000 distinct CDR3 sequences, roughly 7% of them present only once. Germline-derived CDR1 and CDR2 are SGHVS and FNYEAQ. The ends lost 5 bases at V and 2 bases at J; junction bases unmatched: 5. The CDR3 covers 14 residues. These data also formed part of another study, on yellow fever vaccine responses in identical twins.

The sequenced sample consisted of memory (CD45RO+) T cells sorted from blood. The chain carries TRBV7-6 and TRBJ2-5, with 7 bases that match TRBD1. This TCR came from a woman aged 18 to 35 in good health. CDR3 residues: CASSRTGPQETQYF. The CDR3 DNA sequence: TGTGCCAGCAGCCGGACAGGCCCTCAAGAGACCCAGTACTTC.